This is a list of T cell receptor beta chains from one sample in a study of neurological immune-mediated disorders. Each CDR3 protein gets one entry after TCRdb re-called the 5' RACE reads with MiXCR. The sample includes about 89,000 distinct CDR3 sequences, around 2.6% of them seen just once. Sequences were obtained from PBMCs. The receptors stem from a woman in her thirties with multiple sclerosis. CDR3s include the opening cysteine and the closing phenylalanine or tryptophan. D genes are given only for firm matches. Clone size is stated in some rows and not others, as once, few, many or a class when expanded.

TRBV18	-	TRBJ2-5	-	TGTGCCAGCTCACCAGAAGTAGGAGAAGAGACCCAGTACTTC	CASSPEVGEETQYF
TRBV15	-	TRBJ1-4	many	TGTGCCACCAGCCAACCGAATGAAAAACTGTTTTTT	CATSQPNEKLFF
TRBV20-1	-	TRBJ1-1	many	TGCAGTGCTAGAAAAGGGAACACTGAAGCTTTCTTT	CSARKGNTEAFF
TRBV7-2	-	TRBJ2-1	many	TGTGCCAGCAGCCGAGTTGCCGGTGAGCAGTTCTTC	CASSRVAGEQFF
TRBV5-1	TRBD2	TRBJ2-5	many	TGCGCCAGCAGCCCCAGCGGGAGGACACAAGAGACCCAGTACTTC	CASSPSGRTQETQYF
TRBV20-1	-	TRBJ1-4	many	TGCAGTGCTAGAGATGATAGTTTGGCCGGTAGGCTGTTTTTT	CSARDDSLAGRLFF
TRBV7-8	-	TRBJ2-2	many	TGTGCCAGCAGCTCCCGGGAAGGCTACTCGAACACCGGGGAGCTGTTTTTT	CASSSREGYSNTGELFF
TRBV18	-	TRBJ2-5	many	TGTGCCAGCTCACCCCAGTCAGAGACCCAGTACTTC	CASSPQSETQYF
TRBV12-3/TRBV12-4	-	TRBJ2-1	many	TGTGCCTCCTCTTCAGGGGCTAGCGGCTCCTACAATGAGCAGTTCTTC	CASSSGASGSYNEQFF
TRBV7-2	-	TRBJ1-1	many	TGTGCCAGCAGCCCCAGCCCGGGGAACACTGAAGCTTTCTTT	CASSPSPGNTEAFF
TRBV7-8	-	TRBJ2-1	many	TGTGCCAGCAGCCCAAGGACAACCGGAGATGAGCAGTTCTTC	CASSPRTTGDEQFF
TRBV12-3/TRBV12-4	-	TRBJ2-3	many	TGTGCCAGCAGTTTAGGCAGGACAGATACGCAGTATTTT	CASSLGRTDTQYF
TRBV7-9	-	TRBJ2-2	many	TGTGCCAGCAGCTTTTACACCGGGGAGCTGTTTTTT	CASSFYTGELFF
TRBV12-3/TRBV12-4	TRBD1	TRBJ2-7	many	TGTGCCAGCAGTCGGGCCGGGACAGGGATCTACGAGCAGTACTTC	CASSRAGTGIYEQYF
TRBV5-1	TRBD1	TRBJ2-3	many	TGCGCCAGCAGCTCCGGGACAGGGGCAGATACGCAGTATTTT	CASSSGTGADTQYF
TRBV14	TRBD2	TRBJ2-2	many	TGTGCCAGCAGCCCGGGACTAGTGGTCGGGGAGCTGTTTTTT	CASSPGLVVGELFF
TRBV15	-	TRBJ2-1	many	TGTGCCACCAGCAGTACGACTCAACTCAATGAGCAGTTCTTC	CATSSTTQLNEQFF
TRBV20-1	-	TRBJ2-3	many	TGCAGTGCTAGTGGGTCGGCGAAAGGGACAGATACGCAGTATTTT	CSASGSAKGTDTQYF
TRBV6-1	-	TRBJ2-3	many	TGTGCCAGCAAGAAGACAAAGAGCACAGATACGCAGTATTTT	CASKKTKSTDTQYF
TRBV12-3/TRBV12-4	-	TRBJ1-1	many	TGTGCCAGCACCCTTAGCGGACGGAGCCGCACTGAAGCTTTCTTT	CASTLSGRSRTEAFF
TRBV5-1	TRBD1	TRBJ2-5	many	TGCGCCAGCGGGACAGGGGGCCGAGAGACCCAGTACTTC	CASGTGGRETQYF
TRBV6-6	-	TRBJ1-1	many	TGTGCCAGCGAGGGGTGGGGCGGGGGTGGAAACACTGAAGCTTTCTTT	CASEGWGGGGNTEAFF
TRBV29-1	TRBD1	TRBJ2-7	many	TGCAGCGCACTCGCCACAGGGGCCTCCTACGAGCAGTACTTC	CSALATGASYEQYF
TRBV14	-	TRBJ2-6	-	TGTGCCAGCAGCGACTACAGGGCAAAAGTCCTGACTTTC	CASSDYRAKVLTF
TRBV20-1	-	TRBJ2-2	many	TGCAGTGCTAGAGATGGTGTGGGGGACACCGGGGAGCTGTTTTTT	CSARDGVGDTGELFF
TRBV6-6	TRBD1	TRBJ2-5	many	TGTGCCAGCAGATCGACAGGGGGGCAAGAGACCCAGTACTTC	CASRSTGGQETQYF
TRBV5-1	TRBD2	TRBJ2-3	many	TGCGCCAGCAGCTTAACTAGCGTGGGCGCAGATACGCAGTATTTT	CASSLTSVGADTQYF